This T cell receptor beta chain is from a study of T cells in Graves' hyperthyroidism and ophthalmopathy. The TCR beta CDR3 regions underwent amplification using RNA transcripts as the source. When the TCR CDR3 underwent first-round RT-PCR, the HTBI primer set was used. TCRdb processed the multiplex PCR reads anew with MiXCR; each CDR3 protein has one entry. The sample contains some 270,000 distinct CDR3 sequences, roughly an eighth of which appear only once. In its sample, this clonotype was seen many times. The sequence came from a woman in her thirties or forties with Graves' hyperthyroidism. The sequencing sample was made of blood.

The CDR3 DNA sequence: TGTGCCAGCAGCTTAGGGGACTGGCGGGAGGGCCTCTTCGAGCAGTACTTC. Its protein product is CASSLGDWREGLFEQYF. This chain links TRBV11-2 with TRBJ2-7; 9 nucleotides match TRBD2. CDR1 and CDR2 (germline): SGHAT, FQNNGV. The V segment lost 1 base and the J segment 6 bases; nucleotides outside the gene matches: 13. The CDR3 sequence is 17 residues long.